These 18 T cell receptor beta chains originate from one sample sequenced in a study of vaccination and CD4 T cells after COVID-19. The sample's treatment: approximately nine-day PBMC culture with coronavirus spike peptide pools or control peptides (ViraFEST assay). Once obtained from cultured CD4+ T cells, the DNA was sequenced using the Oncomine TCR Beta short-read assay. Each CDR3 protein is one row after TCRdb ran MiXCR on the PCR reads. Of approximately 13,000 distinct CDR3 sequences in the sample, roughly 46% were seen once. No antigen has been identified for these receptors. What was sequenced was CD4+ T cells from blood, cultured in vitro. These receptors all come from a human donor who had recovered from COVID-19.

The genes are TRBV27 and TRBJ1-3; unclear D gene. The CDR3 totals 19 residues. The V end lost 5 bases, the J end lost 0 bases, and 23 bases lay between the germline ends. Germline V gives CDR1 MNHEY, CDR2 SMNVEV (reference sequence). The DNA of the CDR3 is TGTGCCAGCAGTATATTCCCCCCCAGAACCAGATACTCTGGAAACACCATATATTTT. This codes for CASSIFPPRTRYSGNTIYF.

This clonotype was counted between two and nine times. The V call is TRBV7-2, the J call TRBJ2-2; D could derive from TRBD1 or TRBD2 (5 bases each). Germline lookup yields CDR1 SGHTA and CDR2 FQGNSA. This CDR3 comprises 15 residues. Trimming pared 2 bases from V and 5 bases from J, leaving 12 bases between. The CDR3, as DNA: TGTGCCAGCAGCTTATGGGGGTCGAGTACCGGGGAGCTGTTTTTT. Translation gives CASSLWGSSTGELFF.

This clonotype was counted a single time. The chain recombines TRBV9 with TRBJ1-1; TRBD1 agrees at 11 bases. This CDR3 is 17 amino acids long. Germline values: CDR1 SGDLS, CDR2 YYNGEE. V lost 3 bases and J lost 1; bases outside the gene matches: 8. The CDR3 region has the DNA TGTGCCAGCAGCGAGGGACAGGGGGGCCCGTCGAACACTGAAGCTTTCTTT. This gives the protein CASSEGQGGPSNTEAFF.

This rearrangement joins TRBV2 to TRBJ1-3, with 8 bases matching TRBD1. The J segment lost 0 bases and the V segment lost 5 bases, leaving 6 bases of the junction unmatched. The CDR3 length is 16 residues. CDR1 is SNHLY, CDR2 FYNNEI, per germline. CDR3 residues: CASSTSGQDSGNTIYF. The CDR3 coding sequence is TGTGCCAGCAGTACCTCGGGACAGGACTCTGGAAACACCATATATTTT.

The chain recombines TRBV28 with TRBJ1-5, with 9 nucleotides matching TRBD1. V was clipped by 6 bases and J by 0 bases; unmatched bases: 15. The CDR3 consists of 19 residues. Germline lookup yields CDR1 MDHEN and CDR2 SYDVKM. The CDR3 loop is CASRTRTGATTLSNQPQHF. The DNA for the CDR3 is TGTGCCAGCAGGACTCGGACAGGGGCCACTACACTTAGCAATCAGCCCCAGCATTTT.

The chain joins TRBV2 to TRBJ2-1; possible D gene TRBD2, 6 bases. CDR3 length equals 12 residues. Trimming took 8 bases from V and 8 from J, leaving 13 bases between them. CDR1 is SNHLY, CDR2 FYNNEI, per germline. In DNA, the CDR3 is TGTGCCAGCGGTTGGACTACCTATGAGCAGTTCTTC. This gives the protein CASGWTTYEQFF. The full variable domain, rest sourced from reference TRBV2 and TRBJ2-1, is EPEVTQTPSHQVTQMGQEVILRCVPISNHLYFYWYRQILGQKVEFLVSFYNNEISEKSEIFDDQFSVERPDGSNFTLKIRSTKLEDSAMYFCASGWTTYEQFFGPGTRLTVL.

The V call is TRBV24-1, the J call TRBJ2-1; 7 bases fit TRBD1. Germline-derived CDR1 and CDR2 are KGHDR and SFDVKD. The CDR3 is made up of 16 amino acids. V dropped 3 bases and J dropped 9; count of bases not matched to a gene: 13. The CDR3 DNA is TGTGCCACCAGTGATCAAAAAGGGACAGCCGGACTTGAGCAGTTCTTC. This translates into CATSDQKGTAGLEQFF.

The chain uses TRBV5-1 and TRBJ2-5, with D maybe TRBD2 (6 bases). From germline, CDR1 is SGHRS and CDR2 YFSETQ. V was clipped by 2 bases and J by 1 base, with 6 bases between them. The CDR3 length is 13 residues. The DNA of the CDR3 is TGCGCCAGCAGCTTCGGGGGCCAAGAGACCCAGTACTTC. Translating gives CASSFGGQETQYF.

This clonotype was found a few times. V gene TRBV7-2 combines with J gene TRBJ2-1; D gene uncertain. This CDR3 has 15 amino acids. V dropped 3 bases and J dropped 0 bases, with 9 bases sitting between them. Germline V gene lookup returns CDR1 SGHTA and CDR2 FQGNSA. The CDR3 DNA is TGTGCCAGCAGCTTGTCGATAAGCTCCTACAATGAGCAGTTCTTC. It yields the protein CASSLSISSYNEQFF.

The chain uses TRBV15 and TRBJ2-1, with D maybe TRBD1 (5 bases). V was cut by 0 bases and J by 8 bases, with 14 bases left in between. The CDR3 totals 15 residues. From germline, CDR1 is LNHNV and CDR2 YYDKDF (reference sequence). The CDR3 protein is CATSRDQGGFHEQFF. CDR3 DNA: TGTGCCACCAGCAGAGATCAGGGCGGATTCCATGAGCAGTTCTTC.

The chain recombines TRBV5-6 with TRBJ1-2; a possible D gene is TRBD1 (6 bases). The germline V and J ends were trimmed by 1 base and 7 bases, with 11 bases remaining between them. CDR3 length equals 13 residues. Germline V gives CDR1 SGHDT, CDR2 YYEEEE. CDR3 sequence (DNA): TGTGCCAGCAGCTTGAAACACAGGGCTGGCTACACCTTC. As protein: CASSLKHRAGYTF.

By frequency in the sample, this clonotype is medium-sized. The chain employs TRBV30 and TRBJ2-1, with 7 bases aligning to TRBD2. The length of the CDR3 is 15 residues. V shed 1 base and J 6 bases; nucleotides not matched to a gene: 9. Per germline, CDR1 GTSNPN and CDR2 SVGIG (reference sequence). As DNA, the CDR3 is TGTGCCTGGAGTGGTGGTAGCGGGTATACCAATGAGCAGTTCTTC. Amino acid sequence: CAWSGGSGYTNEQFF.

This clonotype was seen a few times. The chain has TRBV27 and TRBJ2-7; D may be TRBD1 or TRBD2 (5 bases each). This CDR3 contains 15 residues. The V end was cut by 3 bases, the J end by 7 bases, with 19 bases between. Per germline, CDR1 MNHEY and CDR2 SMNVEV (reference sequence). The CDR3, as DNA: TGTGCCAGCAGTTTTCGGGACCAGGTCTGGAGAGAGCAGTACTTC. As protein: CASSFRDQVWREQYF.

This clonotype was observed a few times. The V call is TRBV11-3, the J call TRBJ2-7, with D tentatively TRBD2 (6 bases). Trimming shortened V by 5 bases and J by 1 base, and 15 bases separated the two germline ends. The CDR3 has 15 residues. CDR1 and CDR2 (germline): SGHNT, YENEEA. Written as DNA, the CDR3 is TGTGCCAGCAGCCTATCCTCCGGGGGTTCCTACGAGCAGTACTTC. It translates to CASSLSSGGSYEQYF. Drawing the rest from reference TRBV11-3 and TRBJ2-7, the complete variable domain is EAGVVQSPRYKIIEKKQPVAFWCNPISGHNTLYWYLQNLGQGPELLIRYENEEAVDDSQLPKDRFSAERLKGVDSTLKIQPAELGDSAVYLCASSLSSGGSYEQYFGPGTRLTVT.

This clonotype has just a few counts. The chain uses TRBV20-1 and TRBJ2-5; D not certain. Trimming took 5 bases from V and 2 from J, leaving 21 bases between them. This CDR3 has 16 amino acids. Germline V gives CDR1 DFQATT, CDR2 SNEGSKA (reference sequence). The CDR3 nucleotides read TGCAGTGCTTTTAAGGAGACCACATTTATACAAGAGACCCAGTACTTC. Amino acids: CSAFKETTFIQETQYF.

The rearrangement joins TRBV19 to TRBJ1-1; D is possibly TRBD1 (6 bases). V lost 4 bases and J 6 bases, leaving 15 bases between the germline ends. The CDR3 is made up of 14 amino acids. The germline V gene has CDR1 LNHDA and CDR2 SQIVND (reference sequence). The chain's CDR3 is CASSTYRVGAEAFF. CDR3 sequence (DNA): TGTGCCAGTAGTACTTACAGGGTTGGCGCTGAAGCTTTCTTT. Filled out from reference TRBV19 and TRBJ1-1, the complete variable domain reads DGGITQSPKYLFRKEGQNVTLSCEQNLNHDAMYWYRQDPGQGLRLIYYSQIVNDFQKGDIAEGYSVSREKKESFPLTVTSAQKNPTAFYLCASSTYRVGAEAFFGQGTRLTVV.

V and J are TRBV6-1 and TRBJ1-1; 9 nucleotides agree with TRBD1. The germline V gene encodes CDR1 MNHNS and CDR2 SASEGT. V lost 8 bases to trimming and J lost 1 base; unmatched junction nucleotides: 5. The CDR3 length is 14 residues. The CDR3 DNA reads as TGTGCCAGCGCGACAGGGGGGTCGAACACTGAAGCTTTCTTT. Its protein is CASATGGSNTEAFF.

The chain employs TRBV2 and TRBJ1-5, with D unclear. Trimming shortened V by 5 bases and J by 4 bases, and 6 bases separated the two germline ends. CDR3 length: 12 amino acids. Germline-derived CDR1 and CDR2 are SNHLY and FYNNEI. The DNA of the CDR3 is TGTGCCAGCAGTAGGTGGAATCAGCCCCAGCATTTT. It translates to CASSRWNQPQHF.